Here is one TCR beta chain with its context. This record comes from a study of blood T cell repertoires in COVID-19. Donors in Cohort 3 who had recovered were those with two negative PCRs, healthcare professional clearance, or resolution of their symptoms. CDR3 length: 15 amino acids. The germline V and J ends were trimmed by 2 bases and 5 bases, with 15 bases remaining between them. Germline assignment: CDR1 KGHSH and CDR2 LQKENI. Clones were sequenced by immunoSEQ multiplex PCR, and TCRdb holds only the in-frame ones, with some missing. The sample has 200,000 to 250,000 clones, less than 90% seen once.

Specimen: PBMCs or T cells enriched from blood (not recorded which). The clonotype comes from a woman aged 40 to 50 who had recovered from COVID-19. The rearrangement joins TRBV18 to TRBJ1-1, with D maybe TRBD1 (6 bases). CDR3 protein: CASSPGSERGTEAFF. In DNA form, the CDR3 reads TGTGCCAGCTCACCAGGGTCTGAGAGGGGGACTGAAGCTTTCTTT.